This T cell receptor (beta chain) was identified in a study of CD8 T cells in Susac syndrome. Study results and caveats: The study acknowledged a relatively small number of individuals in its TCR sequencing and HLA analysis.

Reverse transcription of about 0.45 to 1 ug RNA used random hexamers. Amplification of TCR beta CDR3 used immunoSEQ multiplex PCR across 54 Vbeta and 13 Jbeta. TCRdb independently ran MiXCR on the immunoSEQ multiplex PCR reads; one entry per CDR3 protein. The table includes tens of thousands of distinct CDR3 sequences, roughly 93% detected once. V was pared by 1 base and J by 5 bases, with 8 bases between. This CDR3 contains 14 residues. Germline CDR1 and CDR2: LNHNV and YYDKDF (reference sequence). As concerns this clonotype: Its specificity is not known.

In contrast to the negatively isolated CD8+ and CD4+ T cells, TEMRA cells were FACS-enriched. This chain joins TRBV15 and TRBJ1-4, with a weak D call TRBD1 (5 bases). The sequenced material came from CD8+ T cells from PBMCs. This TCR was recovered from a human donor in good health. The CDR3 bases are TGTGCCACCAGCAGAGGGGACCAGAATGAAAAACTGTTTTTT. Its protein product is CATSRGDQNEKLFF. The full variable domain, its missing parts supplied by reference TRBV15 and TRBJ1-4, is DAMVIQNPRYQVTQFGKPVTLSCSQTLNHNVMYWYQQKSSQAPKLLFHYYDKDFNNEADTPDNFQSRRPNTSFCFLDIRSPGLGDTAMYLCATSRGDQNEKLFFGSGTQLSVL.